This TCR beta chain was sequenced during a study of blood T cell repertoires in COVID-19. The CDR3 extends over 15 amino acids. Germline lookup yields CDR1 SGHDT and CDR2 YYEEEE. Germline trimming cut 0 bases from V and 1 base from J; bases unmatched to any gene: 2. The method was immunoSEQ multiplex PCR; TCRdb's version includes in-frame clones alone and lacks a portion of them. The sample lists about 110,000 clones; about nine tenths were seen once. The material sequenced was peripheral blood. This sequence joins TRBV5-6 and TRBJ2-7; 9 nucleotides match TRBD2. The source is a human donor in a cohort sampled during active COVID-19. CDR3 residues: CASSLGGGASYEQYF. The CDR3 DNA reads TGTGCCAGCAGCTTGGGCGGGGGGGCTTCCTACGAGCAGTACTTC.